The T cell receptor (beta chain) under discussion was sequenced for a study of blood T cells in healthy people across ages. Regarding the study as a whole: Long-lived donors had more naive CD4+ cells and higher diversity than aged donors.

The second PCR ran roughly 6 to 12 cycles with a sample-barcoded 5' primer and J-beta primers. Each CDR3 protein gets one entry after TCRdb re-called the 5' RACE reads with MiXCR. Among about 840,000 distinct CDR3 sequences listed, 25% to 35% were seen once. The V gene's germline CDR1 is SGHAT and CDR2 FQDESV (reference sequence). CDR3 length: 16 amino acids. Trimming removed 2 bases from V and 0 bases from J, with 10 bases in between. A word on this clonotype: Antigen specificity is unknown.

This sample also appeared in a second study, on T cells of mothers and their children. As that study records: A few healthy Caucasian mothers, along with their six children, served as the donors. Compared with unrelated pairs, related mother-child pairs had slightly higher, non-significant overlap.

The V and J genes are TRBV11-1 and TRBJ2-2; D is possibly TRBD2 (6 bases). Sequenced: blood. This clonotype was obtained from a middle-aged woman in good health. CDR3 DNA: TGTGCCAGCAGCTTATCGGGGACTGCGAACACCGGGGAGCTGTTTTTT. Translation: CASSLSGTANTGELFF.